This section outlines one T cell receptor beta chain sequence together with its context. Its antigen is not known. The V gene's germline CDR1 is MNHEY and CDR2 SVGAGI. The CDR3 contains 15 residues. Trimming removed 6 bases from V and 1 base from J, with 14 bases in between. This specimen belongs to a study of cytomegalovirus exposure and HLA in healthy donors. Study details: Clustering assigned 81% of the approximately 400 genotyped donors to the Caucasian-associated ancestry cluster.

Study-level results: A previous analysis found most TCR beta V segments productive roughly 90% or roughly 30% of the time.

PCR involved 60 Vbeta and 13 Jbeta primers. The table came from immunoSEQ multiplex PCR; TCRdb's copy has only in-frame clones and leaves some out. There are 180,000 or so clones in the sample; 80% to 90% occur only once, and approximately 9.4% lies in the top ten. The clonotype originates from a man aged 18-30 years in good health and CMV-seropositive. The rearrangement uses TRBV6-5 and TRBJ2-3; tentative D call: TRBD1 (6 bases). The sequenced material came from PBMCs. The CDR3 spells CASSPAGARTDTQYF. The CDR3 coding sequence is TGTGCCAGCAGCCCTGCAGGGGCCCGCACAGATACGCAGTATTTT.